These T cell receptor beta chains were read from a single sample in a study of T-cell memory formation after mild COVID-19. TCRdb itself ran the 5' RACE reads through MiXCR, one entry per CDR3 protein. This table has 350,000 or so distinct CDR3 sequences, about 21% appearing once. The sequencing input was PBMCs or a T cell subset sorted from them (not recorded which). All receptors come from an adult woman who had mild COVID-19 (a few samples of this study predate the infection). Cell type and time point are not known. The CDR3 runs from the conserved cysteine through the conserved F or W. The D gene is left open where the match is weak. A clone size is listed for some rows: how often the clone was seen (once, few, many), or a class if it is expanded.

v_call: TRBV30; j_call: TRBJ1-2; d_call: -; clone_size: once; cdr3_nt: TGTGCCTGGAGTCTCCTAGAGGGGGTTGGCTACACCTTC; cdr3_aa: CAWSLLEGVGYTF
v_call: TRBV19; j_call: TRBJ2-7; d_call: TRBD1; clone_size: -; cdr3_nt: TGTGCCAGTACTTCTTCCGGGACAGGGTACCACGAGCAGTACTTC; cdr3_aa: CASTSSGTGYHEQYF
v_call: TRBV15; j_call: TRBJ2-1; d_call: -; clone_size: -; cdr3_nt: TGTGCCACCAGCCGCGGGGGCAGTATGGCTAAAAATGAGCAGTTCTTC; cdr3_aa: CATSRGGSMAKNEQFF
v_call: TRBV7-8; j_call: TRBJ1-2; d_call: -; clone_size: few; cdr3_nt: TGTGCCAGCAGCTTAATATCTAGAGGGTCGGGTGATGGCTACACCTTC; cdr3_aa: CASSLISRGSGDGYTF
v_call: TRBV7-9; j_call: TRBJ1-1; d_call: -; clone_size: few; cdr3_nt: TGTGCCAGCAGCTTACAGGGTGCGTCTGAAGCTTTCTTT; cdr3_aa: CASSLQGASEAFF
v_call: TRBV7-2; j_call: TRBJ2-5; d_call: -; clone_size: few; cdr3_nt: TGTGCCAGCAGGACTTATTTTGTACGGGGGTTTCATGAGACCCAGTACTTC; cdr3_aa: CASRTYFVRGFHETQYF
v_call: TRBV29-1; j_call: TRBJ2-1; d_call: -; clone_size: -; cdr3_nt: TGCAGCGTTGTACCTAGCTCCTACAATGAGCAGTTCTTC; cdr3_aa: CSVVPSSYNEQFF
v_call: TRBV9; j_call: TRBJ1-2; d_call: -; clone_size: -; cdr3_nt: TGTGCCAGCAGCGGGTCGGGGAACTATGGCTACACCTTC; cdr3_aa: CASSGSGNYGYTF
v_call: TRBV12-3/TRBV12-4; j_call: TRBJ2-1; d_call: -; clone_size: few; cdr3_nt: TGTGCCAGCAGTTTGTTTTCAGGGGTTGAGCAGTTCTTC; cdr3_aa: CASSLFSGVEQFF
v_call: TRBV15; j_call: TRBJ2-7; d_call: -; clone_size: few; cdr3_nt: TGTGCCACCAGCGCTCACGGAGGAACCTACGAGCAGTACTTC; cdr3_aa: CATSAHGGTYEQYF
v_call: TRBV9; j_call: TRBJ2-7; d_call: TRBD2; clone_size: -; cdr3_nt: TGTGCCAGCAGCGTGGTAGCGGAGCGGGGGGCCGAGCAGTACTTC; cdr3_aa: CASSVVAERGAEQYF
v_call: TRBV4-3; j_call: TRBJ2-1; d_call: -; clone_size: few; cdr3_nt: TGCGCCAGCAGCCAAGATATTAGGGGTGGGACGGACGATGAGCAGTTCTTC; cdr3_aa: CASSQDIRGGTDDEQFF
v_call: TRBV11-3; j_call: TRBJ2-3; d_call: -; clone_size: -; cdr3_nt: TGTGCCATCCGGGGATGGGGACCAAGCACAGATACGCAGTATTTT; cdr3_aa: CAIRGWGPSTDTQYF
v_call: TRBV6-6; j_call: TRBJ1-2; d_call: -; clone_size: few; cdr3_nt: TGTGCCAGCAGTCCTGTAGGTTATGGCTACACCTTC; cdr3_aa: CASSPVGYGYTF
v_call: TRBV9; j_call: TRBJ2-1; d_call: TRBD2; clone_size: few; cdr3_nt: TGTGCCAGCAGCGTAAGGCCGACTAGCGGGATCAACAATGAGCAGTTCTTC; cdr3_aa: CASSVRPTSGINNEQFF
v_call: TRBV7-9; j_call: TRBJ1-1; d_call: -; clone_size: -; cdr3_nt: TGTGCCAGCAGCTTAGGTATCCTCACAGCGGGTCCTGAAGCTTTCTTT; cdr3_aa: CASSLGILTAGPEAFF
v_call: TRBV12-3/TRBV12-4; j_call: TRBJ2-3; d_call: -; clone_size: -; cdr3_nt: TGTGCCAGCAGCCGAGGGGCAGGGAAGCTTACGCAGTATTTT; cdr3_aa: CASSRGAGKLTQYF
v_call: TRBV4-2; j_call: TRBJ2-3; d_call: -; clone_size: -; cdr3_nt: TGTGCCAGCAGCCAAGATGGGGACGGGGCTAGGACAGATACGCAGTATTTT; cdr3_aa: CASSQDGDGARTDTQYF
v_call: TRBV4-3; j_call: TRBJ2-7; d_call: -; clone_size: -; cdr3_nt: TGCGCCAGCAGCGGCTTGCCAGGGTACGAGCAGTACTTC; cdr3_aa: CASSGLPGYEQYF
v_call: TRBV2; j_call: TRBJ1-1; d_call: TRBD1; clone_size: -; cdr3_nt: TGTGCCAGTTCTGGGACAGAGACCATGAACACTGAAGCTTTCTTT; cdr3_aa: CASSGTETMNTEAFF
v_call: TRBV3-1; j_call: TRBJ1-1; d_call: -; clone_size: few; cdr3_nt: TGTGCCAGCAGCCTCAGTGGGGGCGGCACTGAAGCTTTCTTT; cdr3_aa: CASSLSGGGTEAFF
v_call: TRBV7-9; j_call: TRBJ2-5; d_call: -; clone_size: many; cdr3_nt: TGTGCCAGCAGCTTAGCTTCGGGGGAGACCCAGTACTTC; cdr3_aa: CASSLASGETQYF
v_call: TRBV2; j_call: TRBJ2-3; d_call: TRBD2; clone_size: -; cdr3_nt: TGTGCCAGCAGTCCCGTGGGAGGGATCAGCACAGATACGCAGTATTTT; cdr3_aa: CASSPVGGISTDTQYF
v_call: TRBV10-3; j_call: TRBJ1-5; d_call: -; clone_size: -; cdr3_nt: TGTGCCATCAGCAACAACCTTAGCAATCAGCCCCAGCATTTT; cdr3_aa: CAISNNLSNQPQHF
v_call: TRBV18; j_call: TRBJ1-4; d_call: TRBD1; clone_size: -; cdr3_nt: TGTGCCAGCTCACCTGCCAGGGGGTCTAATGAAAAACTGTTTTTT; cdr3_aa: CASSPARGSNEKLFF
v_call: TRBV2; j_call: TRBJ1-1; d_call: -; clone_size: -; cdr3_nt: TGTGCCAGCCGGGACCCAGGCCCCACTGAAGCTTTCTTT; cdr3_aa: CASRDPGPTEAFF
v_call: TRBV5-1; j_call: TRBJ2-3; d_call: TRBD1; clone_size: -; cdr3_nt: TGCGCCAGCAGCTTGACAGGGGGAGCTAGCACAGATACGCAGTATTTT; cdr3_aa: CASSLTGGASTDTQYF
v_call: TRBV27; j_call: TRBJ2-2; d_call: -; clone_size: few; cdr3_nt: TGTGCCAGCAGTCCGCTAAAAGACACCGGGGAGCTGTTTTTT; cdr3_aa: CASSPLKDTGELFF
v_call: TRBV5-1; j_call: TRBJ2-4; d_call: TRBD1; clone_size: few; cdr3_nt: TGCGCCAGCAGCTTTGGACAGGTCAGAGAACTAGCCAAAAACATTCAGTACTTC; cdr3_aa: CASSFGQVRELAKNIQYF
v_call: TRBV6-2/TRBV6-3; j_call: TRBJ2-7; d_call: TRBD2; clone_size: once; cdr3_nt: TGTGCCAGCAGTTACTTAGCGGGAGCCTACGAGCAGTACTTC; cdr3_aa: CASSYLAGAYEQYF
v_call: TRBV14; j_call: TRBJ1-1; d_call: -; clone_size: -; cdr3_nt: TGTGCCAGCAGCCAAAAACAGGTCGGAACTGAAGCTTTCTTT; cdr3_aa: CASSQKQVGTEAFF
v_call: TRBV18; j_call: TRBJ2-7; d_call: -; clone_size: few; cdr3_nt: TGTGCCAGCTCACCACTCGCTTCCTACGAGCAGTACTTC; cdr3_aa: CASSPLASYEQYF
v_call: TRBV19; j_call: TRBJ1-6; d_call: -; clone_size: -; cdr3_nt: TGTGCCAGTAGCACCGGGACCAATTCACCCCTCCACTTT; cdr3_aa: CASSTGTNSPLHF
v_call: TRBV9; j_call: TRBJ2-2; d_call: TRBD1; clone_size: many; cdr3_nt: TGTGCCAGCAGCGTCAGGGGGAGCCCGGGGACCGGGGAGCTGTTTTTT; cdr3_aa: CASSVRGSPGTGELFF
v_call: TRBV12-5; j_call: TRBJ2-3; d_call: -; clone_size: few; cdr3_nt: TGTGCTAGTGGTTTGGTAATTTCGAGCTCAGGAGATACGCAGTATTTT; cdr3_aa: CASGLVISSSGDTQYF
v_call: TRBV29-1; j_call: TRBJ2-3; d_call: -; clone_size: -; cdr3_nt: TGCAGCGTTAAGCAGGGAATCACAGATACGCAGTATTTT; cdr3_aa: CSVKQGITDTQYF
v_call: TRBV12-3/TRBV12-4; j_call: TRBJ1-2; d_call: -; clone_size: -; cdr3_nt: TGTGCCAGCAGTTCTCCCACCCGCTATGGCTACACCTTC; cdr3_aa: CASSSPTRYGYTF
v_call: TRBV29-1; j_call: TRBJ2-2; d_call: -; clone_size: few; cdr3_nt: TGCAGCGTTAGGCCGAACACCGGGGAGCTGTTTTTT; cdr3_aa: CSVRPNTGELFF
v_call: TRBV2; j_call: TRBJ1-4; d_call: -; clone_size: -; cdr3_nt: TGTGCCAGCAGTGAACGCGCGGACATCGGGGAAAAACTGTTTTTT; cdr3_aa: CASSERADIGEKLFF
v_call: TRBV23-1; j_call: TRBJ2-4; d_call: TRBD1; clone_size: -; cdr3_nt: TGCGCCAGCACGACCTTTGCGGGACAGGGGGCGCCGAGGGTGACCAAAAACATTCAGTACTTC; cdr3_aa: CASTTFAGQGAPRVTKNIQYF
v_call: TRBV13; j_call: TRBJ1-1; d_call: -; clone_size: few; cdr3_nt: TGTGCCAGCAGCGTTACCGGTACTGAAGCTTTCTTT; cdr3_aa: CASSVTGTEAFF
v_call: TRBV18; j_call: TRBJ1-2; d_call: -; clone_size: -; cdr3_nt: TGTGCCAGCTCACCATATCCAGATTCAAACTATGGCTACACCTTC; cdr3_aa: CASSPYPDSNYGYTF
v_call: TRBV6-2/TRBV6-3; j_call: TRBJ2-1; d_call: TRBD2; clone_size: few; cdr3_nt: TGTGCCAGCTGGACTAGCGGAACCTACAATGAGCAGTTCTTC; cdr3_aa: CASWTSGTYNEQFF
v_call: TRBV4-3; j_call: TRBJ2-7; d_call: -; clone_size: -; cdr3_nt: TGCGCCAGCAGCCAAGAAGGTGTAGGGGGGACAGCAAACGAGCAGTACTTC; cdr3_aa: CASSQEGVGGTANEQYF
v_call: TRBV27; j_call: TRBJ2-7; d_call: -; clone_size: few; cdr3_nt: TGTGCCAGCGGAGAAGGAGGCGAGCAGTACTTC; cdr3_aa: CASGEGGEQYF
v_call: TRBV7-7; j_call: TRBJ2-1; d_call: -; clone_size: -; cdr3_nt: TGTGCTAGCAGCTTAGCGTATACTCCCGCCCATGAGCAGTTCTTC; cdr3_aa: CASSLAYTPAHEQFF
v_call: TRBV6-4; j_call: TRBJ2-5; d_call: -; clone_size: few; cdr3_nt: TGTGCCAGCATTCCTAAGACCCAGTACTTC; cdr3_aa: CASIPKTQYF
v_call: TRBV27; j_call: TRBJ2-5; d_call: -; clone_size: few; cdr3_nt: TGTGCCAGCAGTTGGTCCCTGGGAGAGACCCAGTACTTC; cdr3_aa: CASSWSLGETQYF
v_call: TRBV28; j_call: TRBJ1-3; d_call: TRBD1; clone_size: -; cdr3_nt: TGTGCCAGCAGTCCTCCGGGACAGTCTGGAAACACCATATATTTT; cdr3_aa: CASSPPGQSGNTIYF
v_call: TRBV5-1; j_call: TRBJ2-7; d_call: -; clone_size: -; cdr3_nt: TGCGCCAGCAGTTTCGAGGGTGCTTCCTACGAGCAGTACTTC; cdr3_aa: CASSFEGASYEQYF
v_call: TRBV24-1; j_call: TRBJ2-3; d_call: TRBD1; clone_size: few; cdr3_nt: TGTGCCACCAGTGATTCCAGGGGGCGGCATACGCAGTATTTT; cdr3_aa: CATSDSRGRHTQYF